The 30 T cell receptor beta chains below come from one sample, sequenced in a study of OX40 agonist ivuxolimab in advanced cancers. Profiled with immunoSEQ multiplex PCR; TCRdb holds only in-frame clones, not every one. The sample has around 25,000 clones, 65% to 80% seen once. Sequencing was performed on CD4+ or CD8+ T cells sorted from blood, taken in a trial of the OX40 agonist ivuxolimab. These receptors were collected from an adult with an advanced solid tumor such as melanoma, head and neck, liver or kidney cancer.

The V and J genes are TRBV5-8 and TRBJ1-5; D gene ambiguous. Germline V gives CDR1 SGHTS, CDR2 YDEGEE. Trimming cost V 2 bases and J 4 bases, with 10 bases left between them. The CDR3 runs to 14 residues. CDR3 residues: CASSFDRVNQPQHF. CDR3 nucleotides: TGTGCCAGCAGCTTCGACCGGGTAAATCAGCCCCAGCATTTT.

This chain links TRBV10-3 with TRBJ1-1, with TRBD1 as a possible D gene (5 bases). Trimming cost V 2 bases and J 0 bases, with 16 bases left between them. Germline V gene sequence: CDR1 ENHRY, CDR2 SYGVKD. This CDR3 has 17 residues. In DNA, the CDR3 is TGTGCCATCAGTGAGCGGGGGGTCGGGGCCTTGAACACTGAAGCTTTCTTT. It is translated as CAISERGVGALNTEAFF.

This sequence joins TRBV21-1 and TRBJ1-4; TRBD1 was called by the table and not checked on the DNA. TRBV21-1 is noted as a pseudogene. CDR3 size: 19 residues. The CDR3 reads CASSKVRDRVTTTNEKLFF. In nucleotides, the CDR3 is TGTGCCAGCAGCAAAGTTAGGGACAGGGTCACTACAACTAATGAAAAACTGTTTTTT.

The chain uses TRBV10-2 and TRBJ1-1, with a tentative D call TRBD1 (6 bases). This CDR3 has 12 amino acids. Trimming left V 3 bases short and J 8 bases short, with 10 bases between. Germline V CDR1 and CDR2: WSHSY, SAAADI. The CDR3 loop reads CASSDMRGEAFF. DNA of the CDR3: TGCGCCAGCAGTGATATGAGGGGGGAAGCTTTCTTT.

J is TRBJ2-1 and V is TRBV30; weak D call: TRBD1 (6 bases). Trimming took 4 bases from V and 5 from J, leaving 9 bases between them. This CDR3 has 12 amino acids. Germline-derived CDR1 and CDR2 are GTSNPN and SVGIG (reference sequence). CDR3 nucleotides: TGTGCCTGGACCGGACAGAACAATGAGCAGTTCTTC. This translates into CAWTGQNNEQFF.

This clone is categorized as large. This chain joins TRBV7-8 and TRBJ1-1; the D is unclear. The germline V gene encodes CDR1 SGHVS and CDR2 FQNEAQ. The CDR3 is 14 amino acids. Trimming left V 6 bases short and J 5 bases short, with 16 bases between. The CDR3: CASSFWDGKTEAFF. In DNA form, the CDR3 reads TGTGCCAGCAGTTTTTGGGATGGGAAGACTGAAGCTTTCTTT.

The gene calls are TRBV6-1 and TRBJ2-7; 7 nucleotides line up with TRBD1. V gave up 5 bases and J gave up 1 base; unmatched junction bases: 8. Germline V CDR1 and CDR2: MNHNS, SASEGT. The CDR3 spans 15 residues. The CDR3 DNA reads as TGTGCCAGCAGTAACCCCGGCAGGGGGTCCTACGAGCAGTACTTC. Encoded protein: CASSNPGRGSYEQYF.

In its sample, this clone was seen a few times. The rearrangement links TRBV30 to TRBJ2-5, with TRBD2 matching 14 bases. The V gene's germline CDR1 is GTSNPN and CDR2 SVGIG (reference sequence). J lost 5 bases, V lost 1 base, and 15 bases had no gene match. The CDR3 loop spans 19 amino acids. This chain's CDR3 is CAWSEPELTSGGAGETQYF. CDR3 nucleotide sequence: TGTGCCTGGAGTGAGCCCGAGTTGACTAGCGGGGGGGCCGGTGAGACCCAGTACTTC.

V is TRBV19 and J is TRBJ2-7; D might be TRBD1 (5 bases). The CDR3 has 13 residues. V was shortened by 6 bases and J by 2 bases, with 11 bases between the two germline ends. From germline, CDR1 is LNHDA and CDR2 SQIVND (reference sequence). The CDR3 protein is CASRAGPTYEQYF. The CDR3 DNA reads TGTGCCAGTAGGGCAGGGCCAACCTACGAGCAGTACTTC.

The chain uses TRBV7-8 and TRBJ1-2, with D perhaps matching TRBD1 (5 bases). Per germline, CDR1 SGHVS and CDR2 FQNEAQ. Trimming shortened V by 1 base and J by 2 bases, and 8 bases separated the two germline ends. There are 14 residues in the CDR3. Written as DNA, the CDR3 is TGTGCCAGCAGCTTAGGGCAGGGCAACTATGGCTACACCTTC. This codes for CASSLGQGNYGYTF.

V and J are TRBV5-6 and TRBJ1-6; D is undetermined. Germline-derived CDR1 and CDR2 are SGHDT and YYEEEE. This CDR3 is 17 amino acids long. Trimming removed 1 base from V and 3 bases from J, with 14 bases in between. In DNA, the CDR3 is TGTGCCAGCAGCTTGTTGGGAGGGCCTCTCTATAATTCACCCCTCCACTTT. Its protein is CASSLLGGPLYNSPLHF.

This chain links TRBV9 with TRBJ1-5; no clear D. V lost 5 bases to trimming and J lost 4 bases, with 16 bases between them. CDR3 length: 15 amino acids. Looked up from germline, CDR1 is SGDLS and CDR2 is YYNGEE. This chain's CDR3 is CASSWTGGDNQPQHF. In DNA form, the CDR3 reads TGTGCCAGCAGTTGGACGGGCGGAGATAATCAGCCCCAGCATTTT.

The chain carries TRBV14 and TRBJ2-5; no firm D call. Germline-derived CDR1 and CDR2 are SGHDN and FVKESK. This CDR3 has 14 residues. V lost 4 bases and J 0 bases, leaving 9 bases between the germline ends. CDR3 nucleotides: TGTGCCAGCAGCCGCGGACGGAACCAAGAGACCCAGTACTTC. This translates into CASSRGRNQETQYF.

The chain has TRBV2 and TRBJ1-5; D may be TRBD1 (5 bases). CDR1 is SNHLY and CDR2 is FYNNEI in the germline V gene. The CDR3 covers 15 residues. V was shortened by 3 bases and J by 5 bases, with 14 bases between the two germline ends. CDR3 DNA: TGTGCCAGCAGTGACCGGTGGGGGGATTATCAGCCCCAGCATTTT. The encoded protein is CASSDRWGDYQPQHF.

CDR3 region: CASEAGGREQYF. The CDR3 DNA is TGTGCCAGCGAGGCGGGGGGAAGGGAGCAGTACTTC. The J gene is TRBJ2-7, the V gene TRBV6-6; TRBD2 aligns across 8 bases. CDR3 size: 12 residues. Germline CDR1 is MNHNY and CDR2 is SVGAGI (reference sequence). The V segment lost 8 bases and the J segment 7 bases; nucleotides outside the gene matches: 7.

This chain connects TRBV29-1 to TRBJ2-7; the D is unclear. Germline V CDR1 and CDR2: SQVTM, ANQGSEA. The V gene lost 5 bases and the J gene lost 2 bases, with 10 bases spanning the gap. The CDR3 loop spans 12 amino acids. CDR3 in DNA: TGCAGCGTTAGGCGGTCGACCTACGAGCAGTACTTC. Its protein is CSVRRSTYEQYF.

The chain recombines TRBV13 with TRBJ2-1; D might be TRBD2 (5 bases). The V gene's germline CDR1 is PRHDT and CDR2 FYEKMQ (reference sequence). This CDR3 comprises 15 residues. The V and J ends lost 4 bases and 6 bases respectively, with 16 bases between them. CDR3 amino acids: CASSYPGRRGNEQFF. The CDR3 nucleotides are TGTGCCAGCAGCTACCCTGGGCGTCGGGGCAATGAGCAGTTCTTC.

The chain combines TRBV7-9 with TRBJ1-1; D not resolved. Germline loops: CDR1 SEHNR, CDR2 FQNEAQ (reference sequence). Trimming removed 4 bases from V and 1 base from J, with 4 bases in between. The CDR3 loop spans 12 amino acids. The CDR3 DNA follows: TGTGCCAGCAGCTGGGAGAACACTGAAGCTTTCTTT. This encodes CASSWENTEAFF.

This chain connects TRBV5-6 to TRBJ1-1; possible D gene TRBD1, 6 bases. The V and J ends lost 2 bases and 1 base respectively, with 12 bases between them. The germline CDR1 and CDR2 sequences are SGHDT and YYEEEE. This CDR3 region has 15 residues. The CDR3: CASSLMTGWNTEAFF. The CDR3 nucleotides read TGTGCCAGCAGCTTAATGACAGGATGGAACACTGAAGCTTTCTTT.

This chain uses TRBV27 with TRBJ1-2, with 7 positions matching TRBD1. The V segment lost 8 bases and the J segment 4 bases; nucleotides outside the gene matches: 7. CDR1 and CDR2 from the germline V gene are MNHEY and SMNVEV (reference sequence). The CDR3 contains 13 residues. CDR3: CASCDRASYGYTF. For the CDR3, the DNA is TGTGCCAGCTGTGACAGGGCAAGCTATGGCTACACCTTC.

This clone was seen a few times. The V and J genes are TRBV6-5 and TRBJ2-7; unclear D gene. The V and J ends lost 6 bases and 5 bases respectively, with 14 bases between them. In germline, CDR1 is MNHEY, CDR2 SVGAGI. CDR3 length equals 13 residues. CDR3 loop: CASSKGFVDEQYF. In DNA, the CDR3 is TGTGCCAGCAGCAAGGGATTTGTGGACGAGCAGTACTTC.

V is TRBV29-1 and J is TRBJ1-1, with D perhaps TRBD1 (6 bases). CDR3 length equals 12 residues. Trimming pared 6 bases from V and 3 bases from J, leaving 11 bases between. Germline V gene data show CDR1 as SQVTM and CDR2 as ANQGSEA. This CDR3 is CSVHREHTEAFF. In DNA, the CDR3 is TGCAGCGTACACAGGGAACACACTGAAGCTTTCTTT.

The chain joins TRBV7-9 to TRBJ2-2; D is perhaps TRBD1 (5 bases). This CDR3 is built from 13 residues. Germline V gene data show CDR1 as SEHNR and CDR2 as FQNEAQ (reference sequence). The V end was cut by 6 bases, the J end by 1 base, with 6 bases between. CDR3 sequence reads: CASRTGNTGELFF. In DNA, the CDR3 is TGTGCCAGCAGAACAGGGAACACCGGGGAGCTGTTTTTT. The variable domain in full, with the rest retrieved from reference TRBV7-9 and TRBJ2-2, is DTGVSQNPRHKITKRGQNVTFRCDPISEHNRLYWYRQTLGQGPEFLTYFQNEAQLEKSRLLSDRFSAERPKGSFSTLEIQRTEQGDSAMYLCASRTGNTGELFFGEGSRLTVL.

This clone was counted only a few times. The rearrangement links TRBV11-2 to TRBJ2-7, with TRBD1 matching 9 bases. The CDR3 has 16 amino acids. The germline gives CDR1 SGHAT, CDR2 FQNNGV. The V gene end was trimmed by 4 bases and the J gene end by 3 bases; junction bases not matched to a gene: 10. The DNA for the CDR3 is TGTGCCAGCAGCTCCTTAAGGGGGACAGGGAACTACGAGCAGTACTTC. Protein product: CASSSLRGTGNYEQYF.

V usage is TRBV4-1 and J usage is TRBJ1-5; D remains unclear. The CDR3 has 15 residues. The germline V and J ends were trimmed by 1 base and 0 bases, with 7 bases remaining between them. Germline V gene sequence: CDR1 MGHRA, CDR2 YSYEKL. CDR3 in DNA: TGCGCCAGCAGCCAAGTAGTGTATAGCAATCAGCCCCAGCATTTT. Translation gives CASSQVVYSNQPQHF.

The chain carries TRBV13 and TRBJ2-3; 7 nucleotides match TRBD2. V lost 5 bases to trimming and J lost 6 bases; unmatched junction nucleotides: 11. Looked up from germline, CDR1 is PRHDT and CDR2 is FYEKMQ (reference sequence). This CDR3 has 15 residues. CDR3 DNA sequence: TGTGCCAGCAGCGCCCCGTCGGGGGGAGCGGATACGCAGTATTTT. It translates to CASSAPSGGADTQYF. Variable domain in full (rest from reference TRBV13 and TRBJ2-3): AAGVIQSPRHLIKEKRETATLKCYPIPRHDTVYWYQQGPGQDPQFLISFYEKMQSDKGSIPDRFSAQQFSDYHSELNMSSLELGDSALYFCASSAPSGGADTQYFGPGTRLTVL.

V and J are TRBV27 and TRBJ2-7; D is unresolved. With 0 bases removed from V and 1 base from J, the gap between germline ends came to 10 bases. Germline V gene lookup returns CDR1 MNHEY and CDR2 SMNVEV (reference sequence). The CDR3 totals 15 residues. CDR3 nucleotide sequence: TGTGCCAGCAGTTTATCGACGGCGGTTTCCTACGAGCAGTACTTC. Its protein product is CASSLSTAVSYEQYF.

This clone is labeled as medium-sized. The chain carries TRBV29-1 and TRBJ2-5; 7 bases are shared with TRBD1. Germline trimming cut 5 bases from V and 3 bases from J; bases unmatched to any gene: 3. The CDR3 has 12 residues. The germline gives CDR1 SQVTM, CDR2 ANQGSEA. The CDR3 here is CSVYDREETQYF. The CDR3 DNA is TGCAGCGTTTATGACAGGGAAGAGACCCAGTACTTC.

This chain links TRBV19 with TRBJ2-1; D call uncertain. The germline CDR1 and CDR2 sequences are LNHDA and SQIVND (reference sequence). The CDR3 runs to 16 residues. Trimming removed 6 bases at V and 0 bases at J, with 15 bases between. The DNA of the CDR3 is TGTGCCAGTAGCACTGAAGTGGTTAGCTCCTACAATGAGCAGTTCTTC. Its translation is CASSTEVVSSYNEQFF.

This clone has only a few counts. V and J are TRBV19 and TRBJ2-6; D is unclear. CDR1 is LNHDA, CDR2 SQIVND, per germline (reference sequence). The CDR3 length is 16 residues. V was pared by 1 base and J by 0 bases, with 7 bases between. The CDR3 region is CASSIAGPSGANVLTF. CDR3 nucleotide sequence: TGTGCCAGTAGTATAGCCGGGCCCTCTGGGGCCAACGTCCTGACTTTC.